Presented here are 18 T cell receptor beta chains from one specimen sequenced in a study of blood T cell repertoires in COVID-19. Generated by immunoSEQ multiplex PCR, the TCRdb table keeps only in-frame clones and is missing some. The sample includes 200,000 to 250,000 clones, approximately 83% of them seen just once. The sample comprised PBMCs or T cells enriched from blood (not recorded which). These receptors were collected from a woman aged 55-70 years who had recovered from COVID-19.

Only a few counts were recorded for this clone. The chain uses TRBV19 and TRBJ1-5; D gene ambiguous. Trimming pared 2 bases from V and 4 bases from J, leaving 9 bases between. CDR1 and CDR2 (germline): LNHDA, SQIVND (reference sequence). This CDR3 comprises 14 residues. The CDR3 sequence is CASSITGLNQPQHF. The DNA of the CDR3 is TGTGCCAGTAGTATAACCGGTCTTAATCAGCCCCAGCATTTT. Full variable domain (remainder filled in from reference TRBV19 and TRBJ1-5): DGGITQSPKYLFRKEGQNVTLSCEQNLNHDAMYWYRQDPGQGLRLIYYSQIVNDFQKGDIAEGYSVSREKKESFPLTVTSAQKNPTAFYLCASSITGLNQPQHFGDGTRLSIL.

The DNA for the CDR3 is TGTGCCAGCAGCATTAGCGGGAGGCCCTCCTACGAGCAGTACTTC. This gives the protein CASSISGRPSYEQYF. V and J are TRBV7-9 and TRBJ2-7; the match to TRBD2 covers 10 bases. The CDR3 covers 15 residues. Germline V gene sequence: CDR1 SEHNR, CDR2 FQNEAQ (reference sequence). Trimming cost V 5 bases and J 0 bases; bases outside gene matches: 4. Full variable domain (missing parts from reference TRBV7-9 and TRBJ2-7): DTGVSQNPRHKITKRGQNVTFRCDPISEHNRLYWYRQTLGQGPEFLTYFQNEAQLEKSRLLSDRFSAERPKGSFSTLEIQRTEQGDSAMYLCASSISGRPSYEQYFGPGTRLTVT.

The CDR3 nucleotides read TGTGCCACCAGTGATTCCCAGGGACAGGGGCCAGATACGCAGTATTTT. Residues: CATSDSQGQGPDTQYF. The chain couples TRBV24-1 to TRBJ2-3, with TRBD1 matching over 10 bases. V lost 2 bases to trimming and J lost 4 bases; unmatched junction nucleotides: 5. This CDR3 spans 16 amino acids. The germline V gene encodes CDR1 KGHDR and CDR2 SFDVKD.

The V and J genes are TRBV10-3 and TRBJ1-3, with TRBD1 identical over 8 bases. The V gene's germline CDR1 is ENHRY and CDR2 SYGVKD. This CDR3 spans 16 amino acids. The V segment lost 6 bases and the J segment 0 bases; nucleotides outside the gene matches: 7. The CDR3 reads CAIRASTGGSGNTIYF. CDR3 DNA sequence: TGTGCCATCAGAGCAAGCACAGGGGGCTCTGGAAACACCATATATTTT.

The chain combines TRBV5-1 with TRBJ2-7, with D unresolved. V was trimmed by 1 base and J by 4 bases, leaving 12 bases between them. Germline assignment: CDR1 SGHRS and CDR2 YFSETQ. The CDR3 extends over 14 amino acids. The CDR3 region is CASSLTAGSYEQYF. The CDR3 DNA is TGCGCCAGCAGCTTGACGGCAGGTTCATACGAGCAGTACTTC. Looking up the rest from reference TRBV5-1 and TRBJ2-7 gives the full variable domain: KAGVTQTPRYLIKTRGQQVTLSCSPISGHRSVSWYQQTPGQGLQFLFEYFSETQRNKGNFPGRFSGRQFSNSRSEMNVSTLELGDSALYLCASSLTAGSYEQYFGPGTRLTVT.

The CDR3 reads CASSIKQGFGELFF. CDR3 DNA: TGTGCCAGTAGTATAAAACAGGGCTTTGGGGAGCTGTTTTTT. The rearrangement joins TRBV19 to TRBJ2-2; TRBD1 is a possible D gene (6 bases). The length of the CDR3 is 14 residues. The V and J ends lost 2 bases and 8 bases respectively, with 12 bases between them. Germline values: CDR1 LNHDA, CDR2 SQIVND (reference sequence).

This chain links TRBV11-3 with TRBJ2-1, with TRBD1 identical over 7 bases. V shed 5 bases and J 5 bases; nucleotides not matched to a gene: 15. This CDR3 has 17 residues. Germline V gene sequence: CDR1 SGHNT, CDR2 YENEEA. The CDR3 DNA sequence: TGTGCCAGCAGCGCAAGACAGGGAACCTTTGGGGACAATGAGCAGTTCTTC. Translation: CASSARQGTFGDNEQFF.

The CDR3 coding sequence is TGCGCCAGCAGCTTGGGCAGGTCTGGGGCCAACGTCCTGACTTTC. It codes for CASSLGRSGANVLTF. The V gene is TRBV5-1, the J gene TRBJ2-6, with D unclear. CDR1 SGHRS and CDR2 YFSETQ come from the germline V gene. The CDR3 is 15 amino acids. V was shortened by 0 bases and J by 1 base, with 5 bases between the two germline ends.

This clone was seen a handful of times. The chain employs TRBV4-1 and TRBJ2-2; D call uncertain. CDR1 and CDR2 from the germline V gene are MGHRA and YSYEKL. The CDR3 spans 15 residues. Between the trimmed V and J ends, which lost 2 bases and 2 bases, there was a span of 9 bases. CDR3 bases: TGCGCCAGCAGCCAACCATTTGGCAACACCGGGGAGCTGTTTTTT. Amino acid sequence: CASSQPFGNTGELFF.

J is TRBJ1-1 and V is TRBV30; D gene unclear. From germline, CDR1 is GTSNPN and CDR2 SVGIG (reference sequence). This CDR3 is built from 14 residues. V dropped 2 bases and J dropped 4 bases, with 14 bases sitting between them. The CDR3 loop is CAWSPLSGSTEAFF. CDR3 DNA sequence: TGTGCCTGGAGTCCCCTATCCGGGAGCACTGAAGCTTTCTTT. The full variable domain, with the rest looked up from reference TRBV30 and TRBJ1-1, is SQTIHQWPATLVQPVGSPLSLECTVEGTSNPNLYWYRQAAGRGLQLLFYSVGIGQISSEVPQNLSASRPQDRQFILSSKKLLLSDSGFYLCAWSPLSGSTEAFFGQGTRLTVV.

The chain couples TRBV14 to TRBJ2-3, with 12 bases that match TRBD2. V was clipped by 4 bases and J by 6 bases; unmatched bases: 5. The CDR3 is made up of 15 amino acids. From germline, CDR1 is SGHDN and CDR2 FVKESK. In DNA, the CDR3 is TGTGCCAGCAGCCCACTAGCGGGAGGCTGGGATACGCAGTATTTT. Translated: CASSPLAGGWDTQYF.

This chain uses TRBV7-2 with TRBJ2-2; 11 positions agree with TRBD1. J was trimmed by 5 bases and V by 7 bases; bases with no gene match: 9. CDR3 size: 16 residues. CDR1 and CDR2 from the germline V gene are SGHTA and FQGNSA. The CDR3: CASIKPGQGATGELFF. CDR3 bases: TGTGCCAGCATCAAACCCGGACAGGGGGCGACCGGGGAGCTGTTTTTT.

V usage is TRBV3-1 (or the pseudogene TRBV3-2) and J usage is TRBJ2-2; D is undetermined. CDR1 LGHDT and CDR2 YNNKEL come from the germline V gene (reference sequence). This CDR3 comprises 13 residues. Trimming took 5 bases from V and 6 from J, leaving 10 bases between them. The CDR3 here is CASSYRVSGELFF. The CDR3 DNA sequence: TGTGCCAGCAGCTACCGAGTATCCGGGGAGCTGTTTTTT.

The gene calls are TRBV6-6 and TRBJ1-1; D unclear. The CDR3 runs to 14 residues. The germline V gene encodes CDR1 MNHNY and CDR2 SVGAGI (reference sequence). V shed 0 bases and J shed 0 bases, with 5 bases lying between them. The CDR3 here is CASSYSTVNTEAFF. The CDR3 DNA is TGTGCCAGCAGTTACTCAACAGTGAACACTGAAGCTTTCTTT.

This clone has just one count. The chain carries TRBV19 and TRBJ1-4; TRBD1 matches 9 bases. The CDR3 consists of 15 residues. The V gene end was trimmed by 9 bases and the J gene end by 8 bases; junction bases not matched to a gene: 13. Germline CDR1 is LNHDA and CDR2 is SQIVND (reference sequence). The CDR3 spells CASELMGQGGEKLFF. The CDR3 DNA reads TGTGCCAGCGAACTCATGGGACAGGGAGGAGAAAAACTGTTTTTT.

The rearrangement uses TRBV5-4 and TRBJ2-3; D perhaps matches TRBD1 (7 bases). The ends were cut back, 5 bases at V and 5 bases at J, with 18 bases in the middle. CDR3 length: 15 residues. Germline V gene data show CDR1 as SGHNT and CDR2 as YYREEE (reference sequence). For the CDR3, the DNA is TGTGCCAGCAGTTGGGGCGGGACAGTACAAGATACGCAGTATTTT. Amino acids: CASSWGGTVQDTQYF. Drawing the rest from reference TRBV5-4 and TRBJ2-3, the complete variable domain is ETGVTQSPTHLIKTRGQQVTLRCSSQSGHNTVSWYQQALGQGPQFIFQYYREEENGRGNFPPRFSGLQFPNYSSELNVNALELDDSALYLCASSWGGTVQDTQYFGPGTRLTVL.

The V call is TRBV4-1, the J call TRBJ1-1; 7 bases line up with TRBD1. Germline CDR1 and CDR2: MGHRA and YSYEKL. The CDR3 consists of 15 residues. J lost 4 bases, V lost 5 bases, and 10 bases had no gene match. CDR3 in amino acids: CASSFQGGGGTEAFF. CDR3 coding DNA: TGCGCCAGCAGCTTCCAGGGGGGCGGAGGCACTGAAGCTTTCTTT.

V and J are TRBV4-3 and TRBJ2-5, with 11 positions matching TRBD2. The germline CDR1 and CDR2 sequences are LGHNA and YSLEER. The V and J ends lost 0 bases and 5 bases, in that order; junction bases with no gene match: 8. The CDR3 sequence is 17 residues long. CDR3 sequence: CASSQEAGASGGETQYF. The CDR3 coding sequence is TGCGCCAGCAGCCAAGAGGCCGGCGCTAGCGGGGGGGAGACCCAGTACTTC.